These T cell receptor beta chains were read from a single sample in a study of blood T cell repertoires in COVID-19. Method: immunoSEQ multiplex PCR; TCRdb's copy keeps in-frame clones and lacks some. The sample carries around 67,000 clones, around 80% recorded once. The sequenced material came from peripheral blood. The source of these receptors is a human donor in a cohort sampled during active COVID-19. Each CDR3 is given with its conserved first and last residue. D genes are given only for firm matches. Only part of the rows carry a size: once, few, many, or a class if the clone is expanded.

D gene	V gene	J gene	clone size	CDR3 protein	CDR3 DNA
TRBD1	TRBV6-2/TRBV6-3	TRBJ2-7	many	CASSYGTGGYEQYF	TGTGCCAGCAGTTACGGGACAGGGGGCTACGAGCAGTACTTC
NA	TRBV28	TRBJ1-2	NA	CASSDRTQGGYGYTF	TGTGCCAGCAGTGATAGAACCCAGGGAGGATATGGCTACACCTTC
NA	TRBV20-1	TRBJ2-5	NA	CSASLKETQYF	TGCAGTGCTAGTCTTAAAGAGACCCAGTACTTC
TRBD2	TRBV2	TRBJ2-3	NA	CASKAGASDTQYF	TGTGCCAGCAAGGCGGGAGCCTCAGATACGCAGTATTTT
TRBD1	TRBV28	TRBJ1-4	few	CASSSGTEPWGLFF	TGTGCCAGCAGCTCCGGGACAGAACCTTGGGGACTGTTTTTT
TRBD1	TRBV20-1	TRBJ2-2	NA	CSASAGQGRPGELFF	TGCAGTGCTAGTGCTGGACAGGGACGCCCCGGGGAGCTGTTTTTT
NA	TRBV28	TRBJ2-7	NA	CASSLTGLAYEQYF	TGTGCCAGCAGCCTCACTGGCCTAGCCTACGAGCAGTACTTC
NA	TRBV30	TRBJ2-6	once	CAWSVGAGANVLTF	TGTGCCTGGAGTGTAGGAGCTGGGGCCAACGTCCTGACTTTC
NA	TRBV24-1	TRBJ2-1	NA	CATSAGTYNEQFF	TGTGCCACCAGTGCCGGGACCTACAATGAGCAGTTCTTC
NA	TRBV7-9	TRBJ1-4	NA	CASSRQTSNEKLFF	TGTGCCAGCAGTAGACAGACTTCTAATGAAAAACTGTTTTTT
NA	TRBV11-2	TRBJ2-2	once	CASSLGGLYTGELFF	TGTGCCAGCAGCTTAGGCGGGTTGTACACCGGGGAGCTGTTTTTT
TRBD1	TRBV5-1	TRBJ1-1	NA	CASSRTGTEAFF	TGCGCCAGCAGCCGGACAGGGACTGAAGCTTTCTTT
TRBD2	TRBV5-6	TRBJ2-7	NA	CASSPLPGLAGVLTYEQYF	TGTGCCAGCAGCCCGTTGCCGGGACTAGCGGGAGTCCTAACCTACGAGCAGTACTTC
TRBD1	TRBV6-5	TRBJ2-1	NA	CASYRDRTLDEQFF	TGTGCCAGCTACCGGGACAGGACCTTAGATGAGCAGTTCTTC
TRBD2	TRBV6-2/TRBV6-3	TRBJ2-1	NA	CASSYIAGGVIDEQFF	TGTGCCAGCAGTTACATAGCGGGAGGGGTTATCGATGAGCAGTTCTTC
TRBD1	TRBV7-8	TRBJ2-7	NA	CASSLAGQHSRTQYF	TGTGCCAGCAGCTTAGCGGGACAGCATTCCAGAACGCAGTACTTC
TRBD2	TRBV7-2	TRBJ2-3	few	CASSFPPGLADLSTDTQYF	TGTGCCAGCAGCTTTCCCCCGGGACTAGCGGACCTTAGCACAGATACGCAGTATTTT
NA	TRBV29-1	TRBJ2-3	NA	CSAGATDTQYF	TGCAGCGCGGGAGCCACAGATACGCAGTATTTT
NA	TRBV6-5	TRBJ1-3	NA	CASSSGVAGNTIYF	TGTGCCAGCTCCTCGGGGGTGGCTGGAAACACCATATATTTT
TRBD2	TRBV6-2/TRBV6-3	TRBJ2-1	once	CASSSPSTSGDEQFF	TGTGCCAGCAGTTCCCCTTCGACTAGCGGGGATGAGCAGTTCTTC
TRBD1	TRBV27	TRBJ2-1	NA	CASSLLGQGHEQFF	TGTGCCAGCAGTTTATTGGGACAGGGCCATGAGCAGTTCTTC
NA	TRBV7-2	TRBJ2-1	NA	CASSLAAGFAYNEQFF	TGTGCCAGCAGCTTAGCCGCAGGGTTTGCCTACAATGAGCAGTTCTTC
NA	TRBV28	TRBJ2-1	once	CASSSSSSGEQFF	TGTGCCAGCAGCTCTTCCTCATCGGGTGAGCAGTTCTTC
TRBD1	TRBV2	TRBJ2-7	NA	CASSSQTGGWEQYF	TGTGCCAGCAGCTCCCAGACAGGGGGCTGGGAGCAGTACTTC
NA	TRBV20-1	TRBJ2-7	few	CSVETYEQYF	TGCAGTGTTGAGACCTACGAGCAGTACTTC
NA	TRBV27	TRBJ2-1	once	CASSPGSYNELEQFF	TGTGCCAGCAGTCCCGGGAGCTACAATGAGCTTGAGCAGTTCTTC
TRBD2	TRBV4-2	TRBJ2-7	NA	CASSQETSGASEQYF	TGTGCCAGCAGCCAAGAGACTAGCGGGGCTAGCGAGCAGTACTTC
NA	TRBV2	TRBJ1-2	NA	CASSEVGGNYGYTF	TGTGCCAGCAGTGAAGTTGGGGGCAACTATGGCTACACCTTC
NA	TRBV28	TRBJ1-5	once	CASSLGIQGAGKNSNQPQHF	TGTGCCAGCAGTTTGGGTATACAGGGTGCGGGTAAAAATAGCAATCAGCCCCAGCATTTT
TRBD2	TRBV20-1	TRBJ2-1	NA	CSASRAGGKLGNEQFF	TGCAGTGCTAGTAGGGCGGGAGGTAAATTGGGGAATGAGCAGTTCTTC
NA	TRBV30	TRBJ2-2	NA	CAWDLGGPTGELFF	TGTGCCTGGGACTTGGGGGGACCCACCGGGGAGCTGTTTTTT
NA	TRBV25-1	TRBJ1-2	NA	CASSSQAFYGYTF	TGTGCCAGCTCCTCCCAGGCATTTTATGGCTACACCTTC
TRBD1	TRBV5-4	TRBJ1-2	NA	CASSPGQAPYGYTF	TGTGCCAGCAGCCCCGGACAGGCCCCTTATGGCTACACCTTC
NA	TRBV24-1	TRBJ2-7	NA	CATSDLVCMTGEFYEQYF	TGTGCCACCAGTGACCTAGTCTGCATGACGGGGGAATTTTACGAGCAGTACTTC